This TCR beta chain stems from a study of cytomegalovirus exposure and HLA in healthy donors. This clone has just a few counts. The antigen remains undetermined. General study findings and limits: Another analysis was done later, and it associated over 15,000 TCR beta sequences with HLA alleles at 0.05 false discovery rate. Versus the approximately 670-donor mean, an Asian-associated ancestry cluster reportedly showed fewer N-insertions in a later analysis.

13 Jbeta primers and 60 Vbeta primers were used for the PCR. Sequenced by immunoSEQ multiplex PCR; TCRdb stores in-frame clones only, minus some. This table holds some 180,000 clones, 9.5% found once. The length of the CDR3 is 13 residues. Germline V gene lookup returns CDR1 SQVTM and CDR2 ANQGSEA. J gave up 4 bases and V 7 bases, and 6 bases lay outside the gene matches. The sequence came from a woman aged 25 to 39 in good health and CMV-seropositive. This rearrangement joins TRBV29-1 to TRBJ1-4; TRBD1 matches 7 bases. Sequenced sample: PBMCs. In DNA form, the CDR3 reads TGCAGCGCCATGGGACAGTTTAATGAAAAACTGTTTTTT. Its protein product is CSAMGQFNEKLFF.